These 32 T cell receptor beta chains were all obtained from the same sample, sequenced in a study of cytomegalovirus exposure and HLA in healthy donors. The PCR made use of 60 Vbeta and 13 Jbeta primers. TCRdb's copy holds only in-frame clones and misses some; the assay was immunoSEQ multiplex PCR. This sample has about 130,000 clones, with over 70% found just once. Sequencing was done on a sample of PBMCs. The source of these receptors is a woman in her thirties or forties in good health and CMV-seronegative.

This clone turned up a few times. The rearrangement joins TRBV27 to TRBJ2-1, with 8 nucleotides matching TRBD1. Unmatched junction bases numbered 8, after V lost 6 bases and J lost 4 bases. Per germline, CDR1 MNHEY and CDR2 SMNVEV (reference sequence). The CDR3 runs to 15 residues. The CDR3 loop is CASSPDRENYNEQFF. For the CDR3, the DNA is TGTGCCAGCAGCCCGGACAGGGAGAATTACAATGAGCAGTTCTTC.

In its sample, this clone was seen a few times. The chain carries TRBV7-9 and TRBJ2-1; TRBD1 agrees at 9 bases. V shed 5 bases and J 15 bases; nucleotides not matched to a gene: 8. Looked up from germline, CDR1 is SEHNR and CDR2 is FQNEAQ (reference sequence). There are 12 residues in the CDR3. CDR3 nucleotides: TGTGCCAGCAGCGCACGGACAGGGGATTTGTTCTTC. It yields the protein CASSARTGDLFF. The full variable domain, completed using reference TRBV7-9 and TRBJ2-1, is DTGVSQNPRHKITKRGQNVTFRCDPISEHNRLYWYRQTLGQGPEFLTYFQNEAQLEKSRLLSDRFSAERPKGSFSTLEIQRTEQGDSAMYLCASSARTGDLFFGPGTRLTVL.

The chain uses TRBV7-9 and TRBJ1-5, with a tentative D call TRBD1 (5 bases). Trimming took off 2 bases at V and 7 bases at J, with 9 bases between the two ends. The CDR3 contains 13 residues. The V gene's germline CDR1 is SEHNR and CDR2 FQNEAQ (reference sequence). CDR3 coding DNA: TGTGCCAGCAGCTTATTGGGGGGGCAGCCCCAGCATTTT. Translation: CASSLLGGQPQHF.

The chain employs TRBV4-3 and TRBJ2-2; TRBD1 matches at 7 bases. This CDR3 comprises 16 residues. J lost 4 bases, V lost 1 base, and 6 bases had no gene match. Per the germline V gene, CDR1 is LGHNA and CDR2 is YSLEER. The CDR3 bases are TGCGCCAGCAGCCAAGGCACAGGGGCGAGCACCGGGGAGCTGTTTTTT. It yields the protein CASSQGTGASTGELFF.

This rearrangement joins TRBV13 to TRBJ1-2, with D unresolved. Trimming pared 6 bases from V and 8 bases from J, leaving 16 bases between. Germline values: CDR1 PRHDT, CDR2 FYEKMQ (reference sequence). The CDR3 has 13 residues. CDR3: CASRHLTGGGYTF. CDR3 coding DNA: TGTGCCAGCAGACATTTGACGGGTGGCGGCTACACCTTC.

This clone appeared a few times. The chain carries TRBV25-1 and TRBJ1-3, with D uncertain. The V end lost 4 bases, the J end lost 0 bases, and 4 bases lay between the germline ends. Germline V gene sequence: CDR1 MGHDK, CDR2 SYGVNS. The CDR3 covers 13 residues. The DNA for the CDR3 is TGTGCCAGCAGTGTTAGCTCTGGAAACACCATATATTTT. Encoded protein: CASSVSSGNTIYF.

The chain has TRBV29-1 and TRBJ2-5; 10 bases fit TRBD1. The CDR3 totals 18 residues. Germline V CDR1 and CDR2: SQVTM, ANQGSEA. V was pared by 4 bases and J by 4 bases, with 18 bases of the junction left unmatched. The CDR3 sequence is CSVVVGWEVDRGLETQYF. The DNA of the CDR3 is TGCAGCGTTGTTGTGGGGTGGGAGGTGGACAGGGGGTTAGAGACCCAGTACTTC.

The V and J genes are TRBV2 and TRBJ2-7; 9 bases match TRBD1. V trimming: 5 bases; J trimming: 3 bases; junction bases outside the gene matches: 5. The CDR3 is 14 residues long. Germline V gives CDR1 SNHLY, CDR2 FYNNEI. The CDR3 region has the DNA TGTGCCAGCAGTTCAGGGACAGGGTTCTACGAGCAGTACTTC. Encoded protein: CASSSGTGFYEQYF.

The chain links TRBV4-3 to TRBJ1-5; 7 nucleotides match TRBD1. V shed 4 bases and J 1 base; nucleotides not matched to a gene: 4. Germline assignment: CDR1 LGHNA and CDR2 YSLEER. The length of the CDR3 is 15 residues. This CDR3 reads CASSPDRASNQPQHF. CDR3 in DNA: TGCGCCAGCAGCCCCGACAGGGCGAGCAATCAGCCCCAGCATTTT.

This chain joins TRBV6-1 and TRBJ1-1, with TRBD1 matching over 8 bases. There are 15 residues in the CDR3. V lost 6 bases, J lost 4 bases, and 10 bases stayed unmatched. From germline, CDR1 is MNHNS and CDR2 SASEGT. CDR3 bases: TGTGCCAGCAGACGAATGGGACAGGCCAGCACTGAAGCTTTCTTT. It codes for CASRRMGQASTEAFF.

The chain uses TRBV2 and TRBJ2-7, with TRBD1 identical over 7 bases. The germline CDR1 and CDR2 sequences are SNHLY and FYNNEI. The V segment lost 6 bases and the J segment 5 bases; nucleotides outside the gene matches: 7. The CDR3 has 13 amino acids. For the CDR3, the DNA is TGTGCCAGCAGGAAAGACAGGGAGCACGAGCAGTACTTC. Translating gives CASRKDREHEQYF.

The chain links TRBV7-2 to TRBJ1-4, with 8 bases identical to TRBD1. The CDR3 spans 14 residues. Germline V lookup: CDR1 SGHTA, CDR2 FQGNSA. V trimming: 1 base; J trimming: 10 bases; junction bases outside the gene matches: 5. This chain's CDR3 is CASSLEQGVGKLFF. CDR3 nucleotides: TGTGCCAGCAGCTTAGAACAGGGGGTCGGAAAACTGTTTTTT. Supplemented by reference TRBV7-2 and TRBJ1-4, the full variable domain reads GAGVSQSPSNKVTEKGKDVELRCDPISGHTALYWYRQSLGQGLEFLIYFQGNSAPDKSGLPSDRFSAERTGGSVSTLTIQRTQQEDSAVYLCASSLEQGVGKLFFGSGTQLSVL.

V and J are TRBV28 and TRBJ2-5; 8 nucleotides agree with TRBD1. The V segment lost 5 bases and the J segment 2 bases; nucleotides outside the gene matches: 7. Germline assignment: CDR1 MDHEN and CDR2 SYDVKM. The CDR3 is 15 amino acids. CDR3 sequence reads: CASSEWDRLQETQYF. CDR3 sequence (DNA): TGTGCCAGCAGTGAGTGGGACAGGTTACAAGAGACCCAGTACTTC.

The V call is TRBV5-4, the J call TRBJ2-1, with 8 positions matching TRBD2. CDR3 length: 15 amino acids. Germline CDR1 and CDR2: SGHNT and YYREEE (reference sequence). Trimming took 5 bases from V and 0 from J; bases not matched to a gene: 4. The CDR3 nucleotides read TGTGCCAGCAGAATGGGGACTAGCTCCTACAATGAGCAGTTCTTC. Translated: CASRMGTSSYNEQFF. The variable domain in full, completed from reference TRBV5-4 and TRBJ2-1, reads ETGVTQSPTHLIKTRGQQVTLRCSSQSGHNTVSWYQQALGQGPQFIFQYYREEENGRGNFPPRFSGLQFPNYSSELNVNALELDDSALYLCASRMGTSSYNEQFFGPGTRLTVL.

About this clone itself: This sample includes further DNA sequences coding for the same CDR3. The V call is TRBV6-5, the J call TRBJ1-2; maybe TRBD1 (5 bases). CDR1 and CDR2 from the germline V gene are MNHEY and SVGAGI. CDR3 size: 14 residues. The V end lost 2 bases, the J end lost 1 base, and 8 bases lay between the germline ends. In DNA, the CDR3 is TGTGCCAGCAGTTACCTCGACAGTAACTATGGCTACACCTTC. It is translated as CASSYLDSNYGYTF.

The chain joins TRBV7-2 to TRBJ2-7; D unresolved. With 2 bases removed from V and 2 bases from J, the gap between germline ends came to 7 bases. The germline CDR1 and CDR2 sequences are SGHTA and FQGNSA. The CDR3 is 13 amino acids. The CDR3 here is CASSLSGAYEQYF. Here the CDR3 DNA reads TGTGCCAGCAGCTTATCAGGTGCCTACGAGCAGTACTTC.

The chain is built from TRBV5-1 and TRBJ2-3; a weak D match, TRBD2 (5 bases). V was shortened by 5 bases and J by 4 bases, with 14 bases between the two germline ends. The CDR3 spans 14 residues. The germline CDR1 and CDR2 sequences are SGHRS and YFSETQ. CDR3 nucleotides: TGCGCCAGCAGAGGGTCTAGCAGGTCAGATACGCAGTATTTT. Translation gives CASRGSSRSDTQYF.

The rearrangement joins TRBV5-1 to TRBJ2-1; 15 nucleotides agree with TRBD2. There are 16 residues in the CDR3. Trimming removed 4 bases from V and 9 bases from J; junction bases left unmatched: 8. Per the germline V gene, CDR1 is SGHRS and CDR2 is YFSETQ. DNA of the CDR3: TGCGCCAGCAGCCTCGGGACTAGCGGGGGGACGGGTGAGCAGTTCTTC. Residues: CASSLGTSGGTGEQFF.

The chain joins TRBV4-3 to TRBJ1-4; D remains unclear. Looked up from germline, CDR1 is LGHNA and CDR2 is YSLEER. The CDR3 runs to 11 residues. The ends were cut back, 4 bases at V and 8 bases at J, with 5 bases in the middle. In DNA, the CDR3 is TGCGCCAGCAGCCGGGAGGAAAAACTGTTTTTT. Protein sequence: CASSREEKLFF.

This clone was observed a handful of times. In the same sample, other DNA sequences code for this CDR3. The chain employs TRBV7-9 and TRBJ1-3, with TRBD1 identical over 7 bases. The CDR3 sequence is 14 residues long. With V trimmed by 5 bases and J by 0 bases, 1 base remained unmatched. The germline V gene encodes CDR1 SEHNR and CDR2 FQNEAQ (reference sequence). The CDR3: CASSRDSSGNTIYF. In DNA form, the CDR3 reads TGTGCCAGCAGCCGGGACAGCTCTGGAAACACCATATATTTT. Variable domain in full (rest from reference TRBV7-9 and TRBJ1-3): DTGVSQNPRHKITKRGQNVTFRCDPISEHNRLYWYRQTLGQGPEFLTYFQNEAQLEKSRLLSDRFSAERPKGSFSTLEIQRTEQGDSAMYLCASSRDSSGNTIYFGEGSWLTVV.

This clone appeared once. The chain employs TRBV6-5 and TRBJ2-1, with D possibly matching TRBD2 (5 bases). This CDR3 has 15 amino acids. CDR1 MNHEY and CDR2 SVGAGI come from the germline V gene. Deletions cut 6 bases from V and 3 bases from J, with 15 bases between. The DNA for the CDR3 is TGTGCCAGCAGCCCCCTAGCAGTAAGCTACAATGAGCAGTTCTTC. It is translated as CASSPLAVSYNEQFF.

This clone was recorded only once. The chain combines TRBV28 with TRBJ1-2; D gene ambiguous. V was trimmed by 2 bases and J by 6 bases, leaving 10 bases between them. CDR1 is MDHEN and CDR2 is SYDVKM in the germline V gene. The CDR3 spans 13 residues. The CDR3 sequence is CASSLRRINGYTF. As DNA, the CDR3 is TGTGCCAGCAGTTTACGCAGGATCAATGGCTACACCTTC.

The CDR3: CAWSYRGNTEAFF. The CDR3 nucleotides are TGTGCCTGGAGTTACAGGGGAAACACTGAAGCTTTCTTT. The chain has TRBV30 and TRBJ1-1; 7 positions match TRBD1. This CDR3 spans 13 amino acids. The trim removed 2 bases at V and 2 bases at J, leaving 2 bases unmatched. Germline assignment: CDR1 GTSNPN and CDR2 SVGIG (reference sequence).

V is TRBV5-1 and J is TRBJ2-2; TRBD1 matches 8 bases. Germline values: CDR1 SGHRS, CDR2 YFSETQ. This CDR3 has 14 amino acids. The V gene end was trimmed by 4 bases and the J gene end by 7 bases; junction bases not matched to a gene: 6. Here the CDR3 reads CASSLVDRDGELFF. Here the CDR3 DNA reads TGCGCCAGCAGCCTCGTGGACAGGGACGGGGAGCTGTTTTTT.

The rearrangement joins TRBV29-1 to TRBJ2-5; TRBD2 matches 12 bases. V trimming: 2 bases; J trimming: 4 bases; junction bases outside the gene matches: 5. Germline V gene data show CDR1 as SQVTM and CDR2 as ANQGSEA. This CDR3 spans 15 amino acids. Here the CDR3 reads CSVEPSGGAIETQYF. The CDR3 DNA is TGCAGCGTTGAACCTAGCGGGGGGGCCATAGAGACCCAGTACTTC.

The rearrangement uses TRBV5-1 and TRBJ1-2, with 7 bases fitting TRBD1. CDR1 is SGHRS, CDR2 YFSETQ, per germline. The CDR3 extends over 16 amino acids. V lost 6 bases, J lost 9 bases, and 20 bases stayed unmatched. The CDR3 region is CASTHSGTELTSRYTF. CDR3 nucleotides: TGCGCCAGCACCCATAGCGGGACAGAATTAACTAGTCGCTACACCTTC.

V and J are TRBV2 and TRBJ2-1, with D uncertain. The CDR3 runs 12 residues. V was clipped by 7 bases and J by 11 bases, with 15 bases between them. Germline CDR1 reads SNHLY; CDR2 reads FYNNEI. CDR3 amino acids: CASTAGQIQQFF. The CDR3 DNA follows: TGTGCCAGCACCGCTGGGCAAATCCAGCAGTTCTTC.

The chain has TRBV10-1 and TRBJ1-1, with D unclear. The V end was cut by 6 bases, the J end by 4 bases, with 12 bases between. Germline V gene data show CDR1 as WNHNN and CDR2 as SYGVQD (reference sequence). The CDR3 is made up of 13 amino acids. This chain's CDR3 is CASRGDAGTEAFF. Written as DNA, the CDR3 is TGCGCCAGCAGGGGCGACGCTGGCACTGAAGCTTTCTTT.

This clone was seen a handful of times. This chain uses TRBV11-2 with TRBJ2-7, with TRBD2 matching 10 bases. The trim removed 3 bases at V and 3 bases at J, leaving 5 bases unmatched. CDR3 size: 15 residues. Germline-derived CDR1 and CDR2 are SGHAT and FQNNGV. The CDR3 loop is CASSFPSGGSYEQYF. CDR3 sequence (DNA): TGTGCCAGCAGCTTCCCTAGCGGGGGCAGCTACGAGCAGTACTTC.

The table lists this clone with a count of one. This chain joins TRBV25-1 and TRBJ1-2; 9 nucleotides line up with TRBD1. The V gene end was trimmed by 6 bases and the J gene end by 8 bases; junction bases not matched to a gene: 7. This CDR3 spans 13 amino acids. Looked up from germline, CDR1 is MGHDK and CDR2 is SYGVNS. CDR3 loop: CASSNDRGRGYTF. In DNA, the CDR3 is TGTGCCAGCAGCAATGACAGGGGGAGAGGCTACACCTTC.

The chain couples TRBV7-9 to TRBJ1-2; D is undetermined. The ends were cut back, 1 base at V and 2 bases at J, with 5 bases in the middle. The germline CDR1 and CDR2 sequences are SEHNR and FQNEAQ (reference sequence). The CDR3 extends over 13 amino acids. CDR3 nucleotides: TGTGCCAGCAGCTTAGTCGGGAACTATGGCTACACCTTC. Translated, it gives CASSLVGNYGYTF.

The V gene is TRBV29-1, the J gene TRBJ1-1; D possibly corresponds to TRBD1 (5 bases). This CDR3 has 15 residues. CDR1 SQVTM and CDR2 ANQGSEA come from the germline V gene. The ends were cut back, 3 bases at V and 4 bases at J, with 18 bases in the middle. The CDR3 bases are TGCAGCGTTGATGCGGGGGTTCGATTGGGCACTGAAGCTTTCTTT. This gives the protein CSVDAGVRLGTEAFF.